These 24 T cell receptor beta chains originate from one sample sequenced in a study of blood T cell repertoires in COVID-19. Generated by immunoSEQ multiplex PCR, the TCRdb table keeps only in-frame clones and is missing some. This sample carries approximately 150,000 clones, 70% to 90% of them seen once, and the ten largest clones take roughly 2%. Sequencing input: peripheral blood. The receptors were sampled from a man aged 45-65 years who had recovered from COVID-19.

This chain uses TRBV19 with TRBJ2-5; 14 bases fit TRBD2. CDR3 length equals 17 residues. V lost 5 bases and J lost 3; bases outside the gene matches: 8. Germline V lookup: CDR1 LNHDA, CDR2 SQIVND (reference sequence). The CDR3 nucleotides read TGTGCCAGTAGTTACGGCGGACTAGCGGGGGGCGAAGAGACCCAGTACTTC. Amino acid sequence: CASSYGGLAGGEETQYF.

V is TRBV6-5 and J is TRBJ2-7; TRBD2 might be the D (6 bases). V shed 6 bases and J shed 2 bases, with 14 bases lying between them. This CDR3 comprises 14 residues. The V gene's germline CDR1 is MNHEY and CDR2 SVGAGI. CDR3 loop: CASRRLAQTYEQYF. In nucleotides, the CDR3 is TGTGCCAGCAGACGGCTAGCGCAAACCTACGAGCAGTACTTC.

The chain's CDR3 is CASSVLGGVNQETQYF. CDR3 sequence (DNA): TGTGCCAGCTCAGTCCTCGGGGGAGTAAACCAAGAGACCCAGTACTTC. The gene calls are TRBV18 and TRBJ2-5, with D tentatively TRBD2 (6 bases). Germline V gives CDR1 KGHSH, CDR2 LQKENI. There are 16 residues in the CDR3. Trimming pared 5 bases from V and 0 bases from J, leaving 16 bases between.

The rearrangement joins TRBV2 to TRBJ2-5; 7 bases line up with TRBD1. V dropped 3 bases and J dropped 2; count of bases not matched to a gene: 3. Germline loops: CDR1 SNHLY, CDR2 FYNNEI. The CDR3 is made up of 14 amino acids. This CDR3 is CASSDRTGQETQYF. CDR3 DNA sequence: TGTGCCAGCAGTGACAGGACAGGACAAGAGACCCAGTACTTC.

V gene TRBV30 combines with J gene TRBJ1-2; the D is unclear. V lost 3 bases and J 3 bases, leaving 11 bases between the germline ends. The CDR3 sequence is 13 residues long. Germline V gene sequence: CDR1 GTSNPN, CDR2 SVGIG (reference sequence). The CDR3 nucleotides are TGTGCCTGGAGCCCCGGGGAAGACTATGGCTACACCTTC. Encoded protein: CAWSPGEDYGYTF.

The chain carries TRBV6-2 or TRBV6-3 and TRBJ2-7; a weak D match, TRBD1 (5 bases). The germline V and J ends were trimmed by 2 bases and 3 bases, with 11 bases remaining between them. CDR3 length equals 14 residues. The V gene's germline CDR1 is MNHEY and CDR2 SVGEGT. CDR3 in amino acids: CASSYGWTLYEQYF. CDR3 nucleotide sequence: TGTGCCAGCAGTTACGGCTGGACACTCTACGAGCAGTACTTC.

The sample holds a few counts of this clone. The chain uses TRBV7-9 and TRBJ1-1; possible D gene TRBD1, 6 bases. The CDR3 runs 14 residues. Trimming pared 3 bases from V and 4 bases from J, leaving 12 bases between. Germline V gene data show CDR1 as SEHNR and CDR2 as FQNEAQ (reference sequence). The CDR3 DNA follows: TGTGCCAGCAGCTTTACACAGGGAGTCACTGAAGCTTTCTTT. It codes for CASSFTQGVTEAFF. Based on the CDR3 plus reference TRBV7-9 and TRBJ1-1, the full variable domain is DTGVSQNPRHKITKRGQNVTFRCDPISEHNRLYWYRQTLGQGPEFLTYFQNEAQLEKSRLLSDRFSAERPKGSFSTLEIQRTEQGDSAMYLCASSFTQGVTEAFFGQGTRLTVV.

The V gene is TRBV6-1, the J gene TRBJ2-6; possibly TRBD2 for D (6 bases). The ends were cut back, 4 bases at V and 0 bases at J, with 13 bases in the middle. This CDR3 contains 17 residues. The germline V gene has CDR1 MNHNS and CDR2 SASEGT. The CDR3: CASSAILGLSGANVLTF. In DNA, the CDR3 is TGTGCCAGCAGTGCGATCTTGGGACTCTCTGGGGCCAACGTCCTGACTTTC.

The CDR3 sequence: CASSDSGSSPLHF. The CDR3 DNA is TGTGCCAGCAGTGACTCAGGGAGTTCACCCCTCCACTTT. The rearrangement links TRBV6-4 to TRBJ1-6, with D unclear. With 0 bases removed from V and 9 bases from J, the gap between germline ends came to 6 bases. From germline, CDR1 is MRHNA and CDR2 SNTAGT. CDR3 length equals 13 residues.

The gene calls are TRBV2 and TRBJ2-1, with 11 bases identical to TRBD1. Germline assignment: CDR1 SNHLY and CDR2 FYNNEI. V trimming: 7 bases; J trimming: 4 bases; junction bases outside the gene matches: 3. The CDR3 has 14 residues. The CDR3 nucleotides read TGTGCCAGCAACGGACAGGGGGCGTACAATGAGCAGTTCTTC. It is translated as CASNGQGAYNEQFF.

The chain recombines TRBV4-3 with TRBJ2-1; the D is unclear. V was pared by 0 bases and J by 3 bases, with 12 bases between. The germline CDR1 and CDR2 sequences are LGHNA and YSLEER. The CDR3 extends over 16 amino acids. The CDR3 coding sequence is TGCGCCAGCAGCCAAGAAATCAGGTTAAGCTACAATGAGCAGTTCTTC. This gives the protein CASSQEIRLSYNEQFF.

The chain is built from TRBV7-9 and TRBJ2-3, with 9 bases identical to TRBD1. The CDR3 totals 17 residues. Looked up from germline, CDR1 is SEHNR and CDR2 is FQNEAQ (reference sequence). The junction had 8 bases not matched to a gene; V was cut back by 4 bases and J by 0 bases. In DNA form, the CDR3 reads TGTGCCAGCAGCTCCGGACAGGGGATGAGAAGCACAGATACGCAGTATTTT. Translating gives CASSSGQGMRSTDTQYF.

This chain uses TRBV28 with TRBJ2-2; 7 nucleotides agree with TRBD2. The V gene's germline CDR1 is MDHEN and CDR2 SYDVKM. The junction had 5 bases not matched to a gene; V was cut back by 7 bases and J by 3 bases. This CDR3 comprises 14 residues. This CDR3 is CASNSGSYTGELFF. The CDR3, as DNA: TGTGCCAGCAATAGCGGGTCGTACACCGGGGAGCTGTTTTTT.

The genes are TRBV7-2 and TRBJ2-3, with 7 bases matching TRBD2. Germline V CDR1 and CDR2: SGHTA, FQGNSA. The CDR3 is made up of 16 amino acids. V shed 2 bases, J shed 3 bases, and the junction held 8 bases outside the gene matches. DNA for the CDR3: TGTGCCAGCAGCTTATCAGCGGGGAGAAGTACAGATACGCAGTATTTT. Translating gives CASSLSAGRSTDTQYF.

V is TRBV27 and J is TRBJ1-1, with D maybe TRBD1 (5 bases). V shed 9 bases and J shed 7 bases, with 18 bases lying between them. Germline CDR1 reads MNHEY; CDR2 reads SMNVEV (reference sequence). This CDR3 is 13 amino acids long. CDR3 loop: CASQLSGGNEAFF. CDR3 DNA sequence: TGTGCCAGTCAGTTGTCCGGGGGAAATGAAGCTTTCTTT.

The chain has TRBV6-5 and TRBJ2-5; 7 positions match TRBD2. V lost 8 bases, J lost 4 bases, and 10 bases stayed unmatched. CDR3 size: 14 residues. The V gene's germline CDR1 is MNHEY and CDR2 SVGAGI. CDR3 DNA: TGTGCCAGCGGCGGGGGACTGGCGGGAGAGACCCAGTACTTC. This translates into CASGGGLAGETQYF.

DNA for the CDR3: TGCGCCAGCAGCTTTGGGGACAGCCAAGAGACCCAGTACTTC. This translates into CASSFGDSQETQYF. This chain uses TRBV5-1 with TRBJ2-5, with 7 bases fitting TRBD1. The V segment lost 2 bases and the J segment 1 base; nucleotides outside the gene matches: 2. CDR1 is SGHRS and CDR2 is YFSETQ in the germline V gene. This CDR3 has 14 residues. Combining the CDR3 with reference TRBV5-1 and TRBJ2-5 gives the whole variable domain KAGVTQTPRYLIKTRGQQVTLSCSPISGHRSVSWYQQTPGQGLQFLFEYFSETQRNKGNFPGRFSGRQFSNSRSEMNVSTLELGDSALYLCASSFGDSQETQYFGPGTRLLVL.

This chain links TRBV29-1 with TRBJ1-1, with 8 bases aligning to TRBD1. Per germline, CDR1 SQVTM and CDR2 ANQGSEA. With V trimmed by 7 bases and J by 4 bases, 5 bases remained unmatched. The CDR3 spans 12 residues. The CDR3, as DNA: TGCAGCGGGCATACAGGGGGCACTGAAGCTTTCTTT. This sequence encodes CSGHTGGTEAFF.

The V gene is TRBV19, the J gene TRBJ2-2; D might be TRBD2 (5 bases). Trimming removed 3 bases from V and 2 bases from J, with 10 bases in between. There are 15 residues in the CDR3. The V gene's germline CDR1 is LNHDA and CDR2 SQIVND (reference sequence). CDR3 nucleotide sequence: TGTGCCAGTAGTATTCCCGGGGTTAACACCGGGGAGCTGTTTTTT. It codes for CASSIPGVNTGELFF.

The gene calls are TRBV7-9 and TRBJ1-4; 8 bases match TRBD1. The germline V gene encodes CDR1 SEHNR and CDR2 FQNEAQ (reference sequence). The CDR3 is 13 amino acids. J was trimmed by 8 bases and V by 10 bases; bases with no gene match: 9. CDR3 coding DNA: TGTGCCACTCGGGACAGGCCAGAAGAAAAACTGTTTTTT. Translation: CATRDRPEEKLFF.

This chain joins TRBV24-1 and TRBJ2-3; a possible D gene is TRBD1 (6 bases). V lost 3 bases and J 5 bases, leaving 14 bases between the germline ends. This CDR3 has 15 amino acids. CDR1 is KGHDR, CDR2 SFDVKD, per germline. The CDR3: CATSDPRAGEDTQYF. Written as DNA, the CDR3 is TGTGCCACCAGTGATCCCCGGGCAGGGGAAGATACGCAGTATTTT.

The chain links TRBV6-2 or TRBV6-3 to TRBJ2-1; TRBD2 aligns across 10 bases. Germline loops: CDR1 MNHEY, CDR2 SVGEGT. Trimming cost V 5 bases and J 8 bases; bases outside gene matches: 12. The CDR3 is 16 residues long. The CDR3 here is CASSPPLAGVWDEQFF. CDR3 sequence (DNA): TGTGCCAGCAGTCCGCCCCTAGCGGGAGTATGGGATGAGCAGTTCTTC.

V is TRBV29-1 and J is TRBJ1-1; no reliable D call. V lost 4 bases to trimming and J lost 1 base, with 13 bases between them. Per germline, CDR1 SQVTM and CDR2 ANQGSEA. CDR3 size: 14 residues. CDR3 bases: TGCAGCGTTGGTCGTCTATCCGGGAACACTGAAGCTTTCTTT. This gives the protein CSVGRLSGNTEAFF.

As DNA, the CDR3 is TGTGCCAGCAGTTTTACAGGGCGGTATGGCTACACCTTC. Protein sequence: CASSFTGRYGYTF. The V gene is TRBV28, the J gene TRBJ1-2; tentative D call: TRBD1 (6 bases). Per the germline V gene, CDR1 is MDHEN and CDR2 is SYDVKM. V lost 3 bases, J lost 5 bases, and 10 bases lay in between. This CDR3 contains 13 residues.